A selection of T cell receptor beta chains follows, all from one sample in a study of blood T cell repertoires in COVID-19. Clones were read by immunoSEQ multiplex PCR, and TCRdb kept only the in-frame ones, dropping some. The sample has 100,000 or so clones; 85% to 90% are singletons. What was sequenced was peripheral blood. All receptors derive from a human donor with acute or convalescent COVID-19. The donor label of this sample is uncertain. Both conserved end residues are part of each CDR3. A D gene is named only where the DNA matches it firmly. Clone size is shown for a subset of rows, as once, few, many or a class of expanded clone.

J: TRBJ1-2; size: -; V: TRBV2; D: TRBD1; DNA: TGTGCCAGCAGGGGACAGATTAACTATGGCTACACCTTC; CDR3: CASRGQINYGYTF
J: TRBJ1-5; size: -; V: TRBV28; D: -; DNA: TGTGCCAGCAGGGGTCAGGGCAATCAGCCCCAGCATTTT; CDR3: CASRGQGNQPQHF
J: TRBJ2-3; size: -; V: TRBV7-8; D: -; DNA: TGTGCCAGCAGCACTCAGGGTTCTTCTAGCACAGATACGCAGTATTTT; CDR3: CASSTQGSSSTDTQYF
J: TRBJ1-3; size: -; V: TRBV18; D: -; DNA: TGTGCCAGCTCAATGCAGGCGTACTCTGGAAACACCATATATTTT; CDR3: CASSMQAYSGNTIYF
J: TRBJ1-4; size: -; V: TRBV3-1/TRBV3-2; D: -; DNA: TGTGCCAGCAGCCAAGTTCCGCAGGGGCAATATGAAAAACTGTTTTTT; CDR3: CASSQVPQGQYEKLFF
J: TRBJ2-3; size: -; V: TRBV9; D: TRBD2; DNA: TGTGCCAGCAGCGTCTTGATAGCGGGAGGAGATACGCAGTATTTT; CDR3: CASSVLIAGGDTQYF
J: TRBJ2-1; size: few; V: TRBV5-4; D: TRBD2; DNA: TGTGCCAGCAGCTTGCAGTCAGGGAGCGGGGGGGAGCAGTTCTTC; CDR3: CASSLQSGSGGEQFF
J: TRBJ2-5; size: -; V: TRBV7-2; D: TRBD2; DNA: TGTGCCAGCGACCGGGGGGGGCGACAGGAGACCCAGTACTTC; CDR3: CASDRGGRQETQYF
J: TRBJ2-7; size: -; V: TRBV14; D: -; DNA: TGTGCCAGCAGCGACGGACAAGGCGGCGAGCAGTACTTC; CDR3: CASSDGQGGEQYF
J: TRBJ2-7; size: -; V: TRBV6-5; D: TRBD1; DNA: TGTGCCAGCAGTTCTACCGGGACAGGGGGCTTGGACGAGCAGTACTTC; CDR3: CASSSTGTGGLDEQYF
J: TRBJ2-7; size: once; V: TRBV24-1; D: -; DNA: TGTGCCACCAGTGATCCCAGGGGAACCTCCTACGAGCAGTACTTC; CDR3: CATSDPRGTSYEQYF
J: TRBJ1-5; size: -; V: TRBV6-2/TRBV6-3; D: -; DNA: TGTGCCAGCAGTTACGCCGGCCCTGGGGGGCAGCCCCAGCATTTT; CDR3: CASSYAGPGGQPQHF
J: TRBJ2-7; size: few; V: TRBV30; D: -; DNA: TGTGCCTCGGCAGGGGCCTACGAGCAGTACTTC; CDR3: CASAGAYEQYF
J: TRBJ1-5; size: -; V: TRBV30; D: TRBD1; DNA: TGTGCCTGGAGTAAACAGGGGAGTCAGCCCCAGCATTTT; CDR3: CAWSKQGSQPQHF
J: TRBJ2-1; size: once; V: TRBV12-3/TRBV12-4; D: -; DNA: TGTGCCAGCAGTTTGACACACAATGAGCAGTTCTTC; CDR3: CASSLTHNEQFF
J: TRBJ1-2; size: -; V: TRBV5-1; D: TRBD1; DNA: TGCGCCAGCAGCTCCACTCTTGGGGACAGAGCCTATGGCTACACCTTC; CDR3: CASSSTLGDRAYGYTF
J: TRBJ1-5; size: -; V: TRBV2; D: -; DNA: TGTGCCAGCAGTCGTACAGGGCTCAATCAGCCCCAGCATTTT; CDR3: CASSRTGLNQPQHF
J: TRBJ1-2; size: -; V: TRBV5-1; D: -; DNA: TGCGCCAGCAGCTTGCTCGGTTGGGCAAGGGGCAACTATGGCTACACCTTC; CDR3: CASSLLGWARGNYGYTF
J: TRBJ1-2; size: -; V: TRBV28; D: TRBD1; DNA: TGTGCCAGCAGCCAGGGACAGGCTAACTATGGCTACACCTTC; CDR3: CASSQGQANYGYTF
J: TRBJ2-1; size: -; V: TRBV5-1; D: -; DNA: TGCGCCAGCAGCTTGGTTGCTCCGCTATCCTACAATGAGCAGTTCTTC; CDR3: CASSLVAPLSYNEQFF
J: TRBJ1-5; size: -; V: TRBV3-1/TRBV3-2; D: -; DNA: TGTGCCAGCAGCCAAGACATGCGCATGAATCAGCCCCAGCATTTT; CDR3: CASSQDMRMNQPQHF
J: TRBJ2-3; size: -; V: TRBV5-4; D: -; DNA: TGTGCCAGCAGCTTGGATTCAACAGATACGCAGTATTTT; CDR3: CASSLDSTDTQYF
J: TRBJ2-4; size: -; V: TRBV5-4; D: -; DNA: TGTGCCAGCAGCTTGCAACAGGGTGTGAACATTCAGTACTTC; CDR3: CASSLQQGVNIQYF
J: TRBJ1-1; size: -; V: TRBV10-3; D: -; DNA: TGTGCCATCCGATCGGGGGAGGGCTCAATGACAGCCATGAACACTGAAGCTTTCTTT; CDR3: CAIRSGEGSMTAMNTEAFF
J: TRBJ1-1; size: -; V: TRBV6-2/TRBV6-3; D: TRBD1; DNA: TGTGCCAGCAGTTTCCAGGGGGCGGACACTGAAGCTTTCTTT; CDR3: CASSFQGADTEAFF
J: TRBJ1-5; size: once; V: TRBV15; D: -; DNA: TGTGCCACCAGCAGAGACGGGGTGCAGCCCCAGCATTTT; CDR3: CATSRDGVQPQHF
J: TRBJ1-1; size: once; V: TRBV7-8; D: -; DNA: TGTGCCAGCAGCTTAGGCATTGCTCCGGGATCTGAAGCTTTCTTT; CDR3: CASSLGIAPGSEAFF
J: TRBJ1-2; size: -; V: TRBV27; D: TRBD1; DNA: TGTGCCAGCAGTTTCCGTGGACAGGGGGCTGTCTACACCTTC; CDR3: CASSFRGQGAVYTF
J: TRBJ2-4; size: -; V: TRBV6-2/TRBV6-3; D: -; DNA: TGTGCCAGCAGTTACTCCGGGAGCGCCAAAAACATTCAGTACTTC; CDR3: CASSYSGSAKNIQYF
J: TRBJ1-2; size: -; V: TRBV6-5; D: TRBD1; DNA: TGTGCCAGCGGGGGACAGTGGAGCTATGGCTACACCTTC; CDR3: CASGGQWSYGYTF
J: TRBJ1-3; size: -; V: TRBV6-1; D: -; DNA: TGTGCCAGCAGTGAAGCCGTAGGGGCCACCATATATTTT; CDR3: CASSEAVGATIYF
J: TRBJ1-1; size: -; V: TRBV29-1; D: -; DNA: TGCAGCGCCCCCGGTATAGCGGGTAACACTGAAGCTTTCTTT; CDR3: CSAPGIAGNTEAFF
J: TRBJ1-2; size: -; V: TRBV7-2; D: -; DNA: TGTGCCAGCAGCTTAGGCAGGCTCTATGGCTACACCTTC; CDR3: CASSLGRLYGYTF
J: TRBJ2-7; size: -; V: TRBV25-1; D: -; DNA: TGTGCCAGCAGTGAGACTGGGGGGGGCGCATCGTACGAGCAGTACTTC; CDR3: CASSETGGGASYEQYF
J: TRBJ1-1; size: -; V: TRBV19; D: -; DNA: TGTGCCAGTAGTCCGAGGCGGGGGGGGTCTGAAGCTTTCTTT; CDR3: CASSPRRGGSEAFF
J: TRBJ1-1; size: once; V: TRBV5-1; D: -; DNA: TGCGCCAGCAGCTCATTCACAGGGTTCGGCACTGAAGCTTTCTTT; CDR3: CASSSFTGFGTEAFF
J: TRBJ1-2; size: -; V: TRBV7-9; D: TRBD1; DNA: TGTGCCAGCAGCTTAGGGACAGGGGCTCCCTATGGCTACACCTTC; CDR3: CASSLGTGAPYGYTF
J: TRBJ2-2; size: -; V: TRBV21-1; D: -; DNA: TGTGCCAGCAGCCTAGCGGACAGGGGGCATTTTTACTTTAACACCGGGGAGCTGTTTTTT; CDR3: CASSLADRGHFYFNTGELFF
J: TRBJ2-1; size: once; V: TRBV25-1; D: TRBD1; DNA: TGTGCCAGCAGTGAATGGAGGACAGGGAGTTCCAATGAGCAGTTCTTC; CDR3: CASSEWRTGSSNEQFF
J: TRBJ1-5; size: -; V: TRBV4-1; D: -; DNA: TGCGCCAGCAGCCCCCCGAGCCTCAATCAGCCCCAGCATTTT; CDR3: CASSPPSLNQPQHF
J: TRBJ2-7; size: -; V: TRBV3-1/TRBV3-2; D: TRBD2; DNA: TGTGCCAGCAGTCACGGACTAGCGGGAAAATACGAGCAGTACTTC; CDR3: CASSHGLAGKYEQYF
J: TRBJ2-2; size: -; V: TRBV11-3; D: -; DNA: TGTGCCAGCAGCCCTGGTGGACTTAACACCGGGGAGCTGTTTTTT; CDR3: CASSPGGLNTGELFF
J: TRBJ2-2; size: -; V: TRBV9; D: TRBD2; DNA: TGTGCCAGCAGCGCCAGAGTAGCGGGGGGAAACACCGGGGAGCTGTTTTTT; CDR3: CASSARVAGGNTGELFF
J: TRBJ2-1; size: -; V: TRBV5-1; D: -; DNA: TGCGCCAGCAGCTTGTCTGTTTTCGAAGGGGTCTACAATGAGCAGTTCTTC; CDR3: CASSLSVFEGVYNEQFF
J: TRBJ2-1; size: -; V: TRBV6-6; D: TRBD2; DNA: TGTGCCAGCGTGGGTAGCGGGGACTACAATGAGCAGTTCTTC; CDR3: CASVGSGDYNEQFF
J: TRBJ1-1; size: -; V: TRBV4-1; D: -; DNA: TGCGCCAGCAGCCAAGAGCCGCGGGGGAACACTGAAGCTTTCTTT; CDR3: CASSQEPRGNTEAFF
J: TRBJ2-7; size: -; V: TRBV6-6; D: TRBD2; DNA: TGTGCCAGCAGTGCTGGGACTAGCGGGGCGGGCGAGCAGTACTTC; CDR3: CASSAGTSGAGEQYF